These 20 T cell receptor beta chains came from one sample sequenced in a study of identical twins. TCRdb used MiXCR to reprocess the 5' RACE reads, holding one entry per CDR3 protein. The sample consists of 1.5 million to 2 million distinct CDR3 sequences, 32% of them appearing once. Material: cord blood. All receptors come from a newborn girl in good health.

The table lists this clonotype with a few counts. The chain couples TRBV18 to TRBJ2-1, with D maybe TRBD2 (5 bases). CDR3 length: 14 residues. Trimming removed 6 bases at V and 6 bases at J, with 15 bases between. Germline lookup yields CDR1 KGHSH and CDR2 LQKENI. CDR3 protein: CASSSGLVVNEQFF. CDR3 coding DNA: TGTGCCAGCTCCAGCGGTCTTGTTGTCAATGAGCAGTTCTTC. Full variable domain (missing parts from reference TRBV18 and TRBJ2-1): NAGVMQNPRHLVRRRGQEARLRCSPMKGHSHVYWYRQLPEEGLKFMVYLQKENIIDESGMPKERFSAEFPKEGPSILRIQQVVRGDSAAYFCASSSGLVVNEQFFGPGTRLTVL.

This clonotype showed up many times. The chain uses TRBV7-2 and TRBJ2-1; D unresolved. Trimming took 6 bases from V and 0 from J, leaving 12 bases between them. Per germline, CDR1 SGHTA and CDR2 FQGNSA. CDR3 length equals 15 residues. CDR3 sequence (DNA): TGTGCCAGCAGGCTACTCATAAGCTCCTACAATGAGCAGTTCTTC. Amino acids: CASRLLISSYNEQFF.

This clonotype was found a few times. The V call is TRBV29-1, the J call TRBJ2-7; D gene ambiguous. Trimming took 4 bases from V and 1 from J, leaving 11 bases between them. The CDR3 sequence is 13 residues long. The germline gives CDR1 SQVTM, CDR2 ANQGSEA. In nucleotides, the CDR3 is TGCAGCGTTGCATTGGCGGATTCCTACGAGCAGTACTTC. It is translated as CSVALADSYEQYF.

J is TRBJ1-5 and V is TRBV19, with no clear D. Germline-derived CDR1 and CDR2 are LNHDA and SQIVND (reference sequence). The ends were cut back, 0 bases at V and 7 bases at J, with 10 bases in the middle. The CDR3 is 14 residues long. Here the CDR3 reads CASSIERVEQPQHF. The DNA of the CDR3 is TGTGCCAGTAGTATAGAAAGGGTGGAACAGCCCCAGCATTTT.

The table lists this clonotype with many counts. The rearrangement uses TRBV2 and TRBJ1-2; possibly TRBD1 for D (6 bases). Germline CDR1 and CDR2: SNHLY and FYNNEI. V lost 5 bases and J 5 bases, leaving 15 bases between the germline ends. CDR3 length equals 14 residues. CDR3 residues: CASSPTGGVYGYTF. CDR3 DNA: TGTGCCAGCAGTCCGACAGGTGGGGTATATGGCTACACCTTC. Supplemented by reference TRBV2 and TRBJ1-2, the full variable domain reads EPEVTQTPSHQVTQMGQEVILRCVPISNHLYFYWYRQILGQKVEFLVSFYNNEISEKSEIFDDQFSVERPDGSNFTLKIRSTKLEDSAMYFCASSPTGGVYGYTFGSGTRLTVV.

The genes are TRBV12-3 or TRBV12-4 and TRBJ2-3; 11 bases align to TRBD2. With V trimmed by 5 bases and J by 4 bases, 5 bases remained unmatched. The CDR3 totals 15 residues. CDR3 loop: CASSPSGRKADTQYF. DNA of the CDR3: TGTGCCAGCAGTCCTAGCGGGAGGAAAGCAGATACGCAGTATTTT.

The table lists this clonotype with many counts. Written as DNA, the CDR3 is TGCAGCGTTGCGGACAGTATGCGAGAGACCCAGTACTTC. The encoded protein is CSVADSMRETQYF. The genes are TRBV29-1 and TRBJ2-5; TRBD1 might be the D (6 bases). The V gene's germline CDR1 is SQVTM and CDR2 ANQGSEA. V lost 4 bases and J lost 4, with 13 bases in between. The CDR3 is 13 residues long.

This clonotype was counted only a few times. The V call is TRBV3-1, the J call TRBJ1-1; D remains unclear. Trimming pared 0 bases from V and 5 bases from J, leaving 16 bases between. Germline values: CDR1 LGHDT, CDR2 YNNKEL (reference sequence). CDR3 length: 16 amino acids. The CDR3 nucleotides are TGTGCCAGCAGCCAAGAGAGGGATGGGTGTACGACTGAAGCTTTCTTT. This codes for CASSQERDGCTTEAFF.

The genes are TRBV5-1 and TRBJ1-2, with D perhaps matching TRBD1 (5 bases). The CDR3 is made up of 16 amino acids. The V end lost 1 base, the J end lost 2 bases, and 15 bases lay between the germline ends. Germline-derived CDR1 and CDR2 are SGHRS and YFSETQ. CDR3 region: CASSLSPTVSNYGYTF. CDR3 nucleotide sequence: TGCGCCAGCAGCTTGTCCCCGACAGTCTCCAACTATGGCTACACCTTC.

Concerning this clonotype itself: The junction shows a germline mismatch at one end, possibly a read error. The genes are TRBV11-2 and TRBJ2-2; D is perhaps TRBD1 (5 bases). The CDR3 totals 13 residues. Germline V gene sequence: CDR1 SGHAT, CDR2 FQNNGV. The CDR3 DNA is TGTACCAGCAGCTTAGGGGTCACCGGGGAGCTGTTTTTT. This codes for CTSSLGVTGELFF. Filled out from reference TRBV11-2 and TRBJ2-2, the complete variable domain reads EAGVAQSPRYKIIEKRQSVAFWCNPISGHATLYWYQQILGQGPKLLIQFQNNGVVDDSQLPKDRFSAERLKGVDSTLKIQPAKLEDSAVYLCTSSLGVTGELFFGEGSRLTVL.

As to this clonotype: Sequence at one end of the junction differs from germline and may be a read error. The J gene is TRBJ1-2, the V gene TRBV5-1; the D gene is possibly TRBD1 (5 bases). The CDR3 extends over 12 amino acids. Germline values: CDR1 SGHRS, CDR2 YFSETQ. The CDR3 sequence: CASSVGHYGYNF. For the CDR3, the DNA is TGCGCCAGCAGCGTCGGACACTATGGCTACAACTTC.

J is TRBJ2-7 and V is TRBV2; D remains unclear. The DNA end is more similar to TRBJ2-5, so the J call may be wrong. This CDR3 is 14 amino acids long. Germline V CDR1 and CDR2: SNHLY, FYNNEI. The chain's CDR3 is CASSVGTSVETQYF. The CDR3, as DNA: TGTGCCAGCAGTGTCGGTACCTCGGTAGAGACCCAGTACTTC.

V and J are TRBV18 and TRBJ2-1; TRBD2 might be the D (7 bases). CDR1 is KGHSH and CDR2 is LQKENI in the germline V gene. V gave up 0 bases and J gave up 9 bases, with 9 bases separating them. The CDR3 consists of 13 residues. The CDR3 sequence is CASSPPAGAEQFF. DNA of the CDR3: TGTGCCAGCTCACCACCGGCGGGGGCTGAGCAGTTCTTC.

This chain connects TRBV19 to TRBJ2-3, with 9 bases lining up with TRBD2. Germline loops: CDR1 LNHDA, CDR2 SQIVND (reference sequence). With V trimmed by 5 bases and J by 6 bases, 18 bases remained unmatched. CDR3 size: 18 residues. The CDR3 here is CASSLPGLARGGLDTQYF. CDR3 coding DNA: TGTGCCAGTAGTTTACCGGGACTAGCCCGTGGGGGCCTGGATACGCAGTATTTT.

In its sample, this clonotype was seen many times. CDR3 nucleotides: TGTGCCAGCAGAGCGGACCGCACAGATACGCAGTATTTT. Protein: CASRADRTDTQYF. V is TRBV2 and J is TRBJ2-3, with D perhaps matching TRBD2 (5 bases). The CDR3 is 13 residues long. Trimming cost V 6 bases and J 1 base, with 8 bases left between them. CDR1 SNHLY and CDR2 FYNNEI come from the germline V gene. The whole variable domain, remainder taken from reference TRBV2 and TRBJ2-3, is EPEVTQTPSHQVTQMGQEVILRCVPISNHLYFYWYRQILGQKVEFLVSFYNNEISEKSEIFDDQFSVERPDGSNFTLKIRSTKLEDSAMYFCASRADRTDTQYFGPGTRLTVL.

This clonotype occurred once. This rearrangement joins TRBV6-2 or TRBV6-3 to TRBJ1-1, with unresolved D. The length of the CDR3 is 13 residues. Trimming shortened V by 0 bases and J by 6 bases, and 8 bases separated the two germline ends. CDR1 is MNHEY and CDR2 is SVGEGT in the germline V gene. In DNA form, the CDR3 reads TGTGCCAGCAGTTACTCGAGAAGCTCTGAAGCTTTCTTT. Its translation: CASSYSRSSEAFF.

This chain links TRBV29-1 with TRBJ2-2, with D maybe TRBD1 (5 bases). With 4 bases removed from V and 2 bases from J, the gap between germline ends came to 8 bases. The CDR3 runs to 13 residues. CDR1 SQVTM and CDR2 ANQGSEA come from the germline V gene. This CDR3 is CSVVRGNTGELFF. The CDR3 DNA reads TGCAGCGTTGTAAGGGGCAACACCGGGGAGCTGTTTTTT.

Only one count was recorded for this clonotype. The rearrangement joins TRBV10-3 to TRBJ2-1; 12 bases fit TRBD2. V gave up 6 bases and J gave up 6 bases; unmatched junction bases: 9. Germline V gene data show CDR1 as ENHRY and CDR2 as SYGVKD. The CDR3 extends over 16 amino acids. Written as DNA, the CDR3 is TGTGCCATCAGACCGCCCGTGACTAGCGGGAGCAATGAGCAGTTCTTC. Its protein is CAIRPPVTSGSNEQFF.

This clonotype was seen only once. This chain's CDR3 is CASSPRDRGRGNTEAFF. The CDR3 nucleotides read TGTGCCAGCAGTCCTAGGGACAGGGGGCGCGGAAATACTGAAGCTTTCTTT. This chain uses TRBV27 with TRBJ1-1; 12 bases map to TRBD1. The CDR3 loop spans 17 amino acids. Germline V lookup: CDR1 MNHEY, CDR2 SMNVEV (reference sequence). Losses at the gene ends were 5 bases for V and 5 bases for J; bases not matched to a gene: 12.

This clonotype turned up a few times. The chain links TRBV20-1 to TRBJ1-4; 8 bases match TRBD1. The CDR3 runs 16 residues. Germline V gene data show CDR1 as DFQATT and CDR2 as SNEGSKA (reference sequence). With 0 bases clipped from V and 8 bases from J, the junction kept 11 bases outside the gene matches. CDR3 sequence reads: CSARDRAGGAGEKLFF. The CDR3 DNA sequence: TGCAGTGCTAGAGATCGGGCAGGGGGCGCGGGGGAAAAACTGTTTTTT.